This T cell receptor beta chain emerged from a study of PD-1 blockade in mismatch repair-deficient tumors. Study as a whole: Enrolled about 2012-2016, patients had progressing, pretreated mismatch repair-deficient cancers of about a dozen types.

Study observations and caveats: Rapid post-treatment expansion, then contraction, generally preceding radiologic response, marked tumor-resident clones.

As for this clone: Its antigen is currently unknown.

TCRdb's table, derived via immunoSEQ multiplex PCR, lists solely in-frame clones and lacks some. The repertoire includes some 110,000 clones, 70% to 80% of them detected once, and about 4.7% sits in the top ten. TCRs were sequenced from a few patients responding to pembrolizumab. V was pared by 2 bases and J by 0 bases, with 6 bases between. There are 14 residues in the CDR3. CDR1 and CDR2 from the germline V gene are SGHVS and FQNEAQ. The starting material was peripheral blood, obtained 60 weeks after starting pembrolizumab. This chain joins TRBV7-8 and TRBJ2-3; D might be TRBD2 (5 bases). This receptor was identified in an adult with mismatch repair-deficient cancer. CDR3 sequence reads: CASSLSGSTDTQYF. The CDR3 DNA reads TGTGCCAGCAGCTTAAGCGGTAGCACAGATACGCAGTATTTT.